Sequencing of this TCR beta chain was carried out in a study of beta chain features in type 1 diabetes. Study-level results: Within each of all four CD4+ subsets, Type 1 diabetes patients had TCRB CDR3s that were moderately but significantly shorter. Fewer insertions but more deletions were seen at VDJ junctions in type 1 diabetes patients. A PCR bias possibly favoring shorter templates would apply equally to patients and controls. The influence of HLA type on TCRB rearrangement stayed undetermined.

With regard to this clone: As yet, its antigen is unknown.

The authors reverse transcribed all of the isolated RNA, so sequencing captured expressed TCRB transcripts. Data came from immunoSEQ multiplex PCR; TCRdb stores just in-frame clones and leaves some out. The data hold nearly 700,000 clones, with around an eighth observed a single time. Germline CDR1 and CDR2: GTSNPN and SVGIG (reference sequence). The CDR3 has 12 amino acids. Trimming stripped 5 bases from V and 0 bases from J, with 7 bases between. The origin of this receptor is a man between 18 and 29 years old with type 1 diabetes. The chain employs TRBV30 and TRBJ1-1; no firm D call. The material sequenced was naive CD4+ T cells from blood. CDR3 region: CAWVQLNTEAFF. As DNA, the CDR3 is TGTGCCTGGGTACAGTTGAACACTGAAGCTTTCTTT.